This T cell receptor (beta chain) was documented in a study of T cells after yellow fever vaccination. The wider study: Each low-cell-number fraction was prepared by means of SMART-Seq v4 Ultra Low Input. Study-wide results and caveats: One caveat is that FACS-sorted repertoires could contain abundant clonotypes contaminating from the bulk population.

In its sample, this clonotype was seen a few times. Its target is unknown. V was cut by 7 bases and J by 7 bases, with 11 bases left in between. Germline V CDR1 and CDR2: MNHEY, SVGEGT. This CDR3 contains 12 residues. Universal primer sites and UMIs were introduced during 5'RACE template-switching synthesis of TCR cDNA. Via MiXCR, TCRdb re-called the 5' RACE reads, giving one row per CDR3 protein. The sample contains a few hundred thousand distinct CDR3 sequences, about an eighth of which appear only once. The sequence came from a man younger than 35 who received the YFV17D yellow fever vaccine. The input for sequencing was CD4+ T cells sorted from PBMCs, taken 15 days after the yellow fever booster vaccination. The chain links TRBV6-2 or TRBV6-3 to TRBJ1-5; weak D call: TRBD1 (6 bases). CDR3 in DNA: TGTGCCAGCAAACAGGGTTACCAGCCCCAGCATTTT. Protein product: CASKQGYQPQHF.